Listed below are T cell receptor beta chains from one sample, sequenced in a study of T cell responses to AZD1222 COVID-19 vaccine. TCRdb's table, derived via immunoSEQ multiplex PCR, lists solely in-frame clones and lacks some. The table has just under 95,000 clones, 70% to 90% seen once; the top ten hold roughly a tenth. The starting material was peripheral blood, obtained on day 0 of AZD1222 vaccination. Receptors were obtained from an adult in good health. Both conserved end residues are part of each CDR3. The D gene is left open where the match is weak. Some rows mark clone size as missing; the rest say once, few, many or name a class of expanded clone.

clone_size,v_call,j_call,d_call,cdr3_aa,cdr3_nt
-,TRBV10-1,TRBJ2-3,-,CASSESGLGGTQYF,TGCGCCAGCAGTGAGTCGGGCTTGGGGGGTACGCAGTATTTT
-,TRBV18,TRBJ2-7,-,CASSPGWYGSYEQYF,TGTGCCAGCTCACCTGGTTGGTACGGATCCTACGAGCAGTACTTC
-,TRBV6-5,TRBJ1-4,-,CASSYASRGGNEKLFF,TGTGCCAGCAGTTACGCGTCCAGGGGTGGGAATGAAAAACTGTTTTTT
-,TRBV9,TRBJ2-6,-,CASSPDRGLGANVLTF,TGTGCCAGCAGCCCAGATCGGGGCCTTGGGGCCAACGTCCTGACTTTC
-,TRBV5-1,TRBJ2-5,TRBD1,CASSFGTVQETQYF,TGCGCCAGCAGCTTTGGGACAGTACAAGAGACCCAGTACTTC
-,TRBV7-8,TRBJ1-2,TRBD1,CASSPVRQGASGYTF,TGTGCCAGCAGCCCCGTCAGACAGGGGGCAAGTGGCTACACCTTC
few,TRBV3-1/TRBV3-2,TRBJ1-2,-,CASSQESRASYGYTF,TGTGCCAGCAGCCAAGAGAGCCGGGCCTCCTATGGCTACACCTTC
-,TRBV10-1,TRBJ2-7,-,CASSETAGYSYEQYF,TGCGCCAGCAGTGAGACGGCAGGGTACTCCTACGAGCAGTACTTC
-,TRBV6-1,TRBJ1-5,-,CASGSYSNQPQHF,TGTGCCAGCGGATCATATAGCAATCAGCCCCAGCATTTT
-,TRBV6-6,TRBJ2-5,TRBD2,CATQRAGGQETQYF,TGTGCCACCCAGAGAGCGGGGGGTCAAGAGACCCAGTACTTC
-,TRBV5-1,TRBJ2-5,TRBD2,CASYSGSIETQYF,TGCGCCAGCTATAGCGGGAGTATTGAGACCCAGTACTTC
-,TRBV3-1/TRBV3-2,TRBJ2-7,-,CASSLANSGASYEQYF,TGTGCCAGCAGCCTTGCAAACAGCGGAGCCTCCTACGAGCAGTACTTC
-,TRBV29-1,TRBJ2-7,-,CSVGISEVEQYF,TGCAGCGTTGGGATTAGCGAGGTCGAGCAGTACTTC
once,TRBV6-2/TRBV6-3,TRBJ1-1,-,CASSPGYSTEAFF,TGTGCCAGCAGTCCAGGGTACTCAACTGAAGCTTTCTTT
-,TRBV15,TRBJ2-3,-,CATSRDSSTGWDTQYF,TGTGCCACCAGCAGAGATTCGTCGACGGGCTGGGATACGCAGTATTTT
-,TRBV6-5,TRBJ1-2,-,CASSYDSFQITF,TGTGCCAGCAGTTACGACAGTTTCCAGATAACCTTC
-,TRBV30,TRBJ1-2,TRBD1,CAWSVWEVRQGHSGYTF,TGTGCCTGGAGTGTATGGGAGGTTCGACAGGGCCATTCGGGCTACACCTTC
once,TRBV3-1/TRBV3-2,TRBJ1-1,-,CASSFLPGNTEAFF,TGTGCCAGCAGCTTTTTACCAGGGAACACTGAAGCTTTCTTT
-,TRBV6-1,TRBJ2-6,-,CASSEVLLSSGANVLTF,TGTGCCAGCAGTGAAGTGCTCCTCAGCTCTGGGGCCAACGTCCTGACTTTC
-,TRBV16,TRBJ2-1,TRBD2,CASSQSGLAGGHNEQFF,TGTGCCAGCAGCCAATCAGGACTAGCGGGAGGCCACAATGAGCAGTTCTTC